This TCR beta chain was retrieved from a study of blood T cell repertoires in COVID-19. Study-wide background: Collection of acute and convalescent COVID-19 samples took place in the United States, Italy and Spain. The analysed material was cDNA or gDNA that came from T cells, B-cell-depleted T cells, or PBMCs.

CDR1 and CDR2 (germline): SGHRS, YFSETQ. CDR3 length: 18 amino acids. V was pared by 0 bases and J by 4 bases, with 19 bases between. Original processing notes: Reference gene primer amplification gave nucleated cell count estimates. Measured with immunoSEQ multiplex PCR; TCRdb has only the in-frame clones, and not every one. That table furnishes V, J and clone size, whereas the DNA furnished D and trimming. Here the sample spans around 160,000 clones, around 86% being singletons. The sequence derives from a man older than 75 with acute or convalescent COVID-19. The sequencing input was peripheral blood. The chain links TRBV5-1 to TRBJ2-2, with D perhaps matching TRBD1 (6 bases). The CDR3 spells CASSLGITGSLFTGELFF. In DNA, the CDR3 is TGCGCCAGCAGCTTGGGGATAACAGGGTCCCTGTTCACCGGGGAGCTGTTTTTT.